This T cell receptor (beta chain) was documented in a study of T cell responses to AZD1222 COVID-19 vaccine. Overall study: It was second doses at about 4 or about 12 weeks that were pooled. Study results and limitations: Baseline serology detected seropositivity in only six or seven AZD1222 recipients. Most donors were white British, females outnumbered males, and clonal diversity was possibly underestimated. Repertoire sampling was restricted to post-peak T cell response timepoints.

A note on this clone: Its antigen is as yet unknown.

The data were produced by immunoSEQ multiplex PCR, yet TCRdb's version contains in-frame clones alone and is incomplete. The table has 140,000 to 150,000 clones, 70% to 90% seen once. Sequencing used peripheral blood, obtained on day 0 of AZD1222 vaccination. The source of this sequence is an adult in good health.

DNA for the CDR3: TGTGCCAGCAGTCCCCCGCGACAGGGCATCCACGAGCAGTACTTC. It translates to CASSPPRQGIHEQYF. This rearrangement joins TRBV28 to TRBJ2-7, with 7 bases matching TRBD1. With 5 bases clipped from V and 5 bases from J, the junction kept 12 bases outside the gene matches. The CDR3 has 15 residues. The germline CDR1 and CDR2 sequences are MDHEN and SYDVKM.